Below are 30 T cell receptor beta chains sequenced from a single sample in a study of PD-1 blockade in classical Hodgkin lymphoma. Clones were read by immunoSEQ multiplex PCR, and TCRdb kept only the in-frame ones, dropping some. The table lists under 70,000 clones, about 64% of them singletons. All patients relapsed after autologous stem cell transplantation, and brentuximab vedotin exposure varied. The input for sequencing was peripheral blood mononuclear cells (PBMCs), taken before the second cycle of nivolumab. Receptors originate from a human donor with classical Hodgkin lymphoma.

In its sample, this clone was seen once. The chain carries TRBV18 and TRBJ1-1, with D perhaps matching TRBD1 (5 bases). The CDR3 sequence is 17 residues long. From germline, CDR1 is KGHSH and CDR2 LQKENI. The germline V and J ends were trimmed by 3 bases and 3 bases, with 20 bases remaining between them. This chain's CDR3 is CASSPSTRQTLHTEAFF. The DNA of the CDR3 is TGTGCCAGCTCACCCTCCACTCGACAGACGTTACACACTGAAGCTTTCTTT.

The gene calls are TRBV11-3 and TRBJ2-1, with 10 bases that match TRBD2. V lost 1 base, J lost 5 bases, and 5 bases stayed unmatched. The CDR3 has 16 amino acids. The germline V gene has CDR1 SGHNT and CDR2 YENEEA. CDR3 sequence: CASSLVLAGKDNEQFF. The DNA of the CDR3 is TGTGCCAGCAGCTTAGTACTAGCGGGAAAGGACAATGAGCAGTTCTTC. The full variable domain, rest sourced from reference TRBV11-3 and TRBJ2-1, is EAGVVQSPRYKIIEKKQPVAFWCNPISGHNTLYWYLQNLGQGPELLIRYENEEAVDDSQLPKDRFSAERLKGVDSTLKIQPAELGDSAVYLCASSLVLAGKDNEQFFGPGTRLTVL.

The chain carries TRBV19 and TRBJ1-4; D gene unclear. The V end lost 2 bases, the J end lost 0 bases, and 7 bases lay between the germline ends. Germline-derived CDR1 and CDR2 are LNHDA and SQIVND (reference sequence). The CDR3 totals 15 residues. The DNA of the CDR3 is TGTGCCAGTAGTATACTTCGGTCAACTAATGAAAAACTGTTTTTT. Encoded protein: CASSILRSTNEKLFF.

This clone is a singleton in its sample. The rearrangement joins TRBV27 to TRBJ2-1, with TRBD2 matching over 10 bases. The ends lost 5 bases at V and 3 bases at J; junction bases unmatched: 7. This CDR3 has 16 residues. The germline V gene encodes CDR1 MNHEY and CDR2 SMNVEV (reference sequence). The CDR3 spells CASSARGLADYNEQFF. The DNA of the CDR3 is TGTGCCAGCAGTGCCCGTGGACTAGCGGACTACAATGAGCAGTTCTTC.

In this sample, this clone turned up a few times. The rearrangement links TRBV20-1 to TRBJ1-1; no firm D call. CDR1 is DFQATT, CDR2 SNEGSKA, per germline (reference sequence). The length of the CDR3 is 11 residues. Trimming cost V 0 bases and J 10 bases, with 9 bases left between them. CDR3 sequence (DNA): TGCAGTGCTAGAGATACAAGAGGAGCTTTCTTT. Residues: CSARDTRGAFF.

This clone was found once. This sequence joins TRBV30 and TRBJ2-5, with 8 bases that match TRBD1. The CDR3 covers 13 residues. Germline V lookup: CDR1 GTSNPN, CDR2 SVGIG (reference sequence). Germline trimming cut 5 bases from V and 4 bases from J; bases unmatched to any gene: 6. In DNA form, the CDR3 reads TGTGCCTGGCATCGGACAGGGAGAGAGACCCAGTACTTC. It yields the protein CAWHRTGRETQYF.

The chain combines TRBV6-5 with TRBJ1-4, with D possibly being TRBD1 (5 bases). Germline CDR1 MNHEY, CDR2 SVGAGI. The germline V and J ends were trimmed by 6 bases and 14 bases, with 19 bases remaining between them. The CDR3 is 13 residues long. CDR3 sequence: CASSPRKRGVLFF. The CDR3, as DNA: TGTGCCAGCAGCCCACGGAAGAGGGGAGTTCTGTTTTTT.

This clone appeared once. V usage is TRBV7-7 and J usage is TRBJ1-6; D unclear. In germline, CDR1 is SSHAT, CDR2 FNYEAQ (reference sequence). CDR3 length: 17 residues. The V and J ends lost 5 bases and 3 bases respectively, with 17 bases between them. CDR3 sequence (DNA): TGTGCCAGCAGCCCAGCGGACGGAAGTTACTATAATTCACCCCTCCACTTT. This sequence encodes CASSPADGSYYNSPLHF. Variable domain in full (rest from reference TRBV7-7 and TRBJ1-6): GAGVSQSPRYKVTKRGQDVTLRCDPISSHATLYWYQQALGQGPEFLTYFNYEAQPDKSGLPSDRFSAERPEGSISTLTIQRTEQRDSAMYRCASSPADGSYYNSPLHFGNGTRLTVT.

As to this clone: Other DNA sequences of this sample code for an identical CDR3. The chain employs TRBV6-6 and TRBJ2-7, with D unresolved. V lost 2 bases to trimming and J lost 5 bases, with 7 bases between them. The CDR3 extends over 12 amino acids. Germline assignment: CDR1 MNHNY and CDR2 SVGAGI (reference sequence). The CDR3 nucleotides read TGTGCCAGCAGTTACCGCAGAGACGAGCAGTACTTC. It is translated as CASSYRRDEQYF.

This clone was found many times. This sequence joins TRBV27 and TRBJ1-4; the D is unclear. CDR1 MNHEY and CDR2 SMNVEV come from the germline V gene (reference sequence). V was pared by 6 bases and J by 4 bases, with 12 bases between. The CDR3 extends over 14 amino acids. Written as DNA, the CDR3 is TGTGCCAGCAGCCCATCGCAGAGTAATGAAAAACTGTTTTTT. This codes for CASSPSQSNEKLFF.

This chain connects TRBV6-5 to TRBJ1-2, with D perhaps matching TRBD1 (6 bases). CDR3 length: 11 residues. The germline CDR1 and CDR2 sequences are MNHEY and SVGAGI. With 6 bases removed from V and 4 bases from J, the gap between germline ends came to 6 bases. In DNA, the CDR3 is TGTGCCAGCAGACAGGGCTATGGCTACACCTTC. Translation: CASRQGYGYTF.

The chain joins TRBV7-9 to TRBJ1-2, with D hard to call. The V end was cut by 5 bases, the J end by 12 bases, with 16 bases between. From germline, CDR1 is SEHNR and CDR2 FQNEAQ (reference sequence). The CDR3 is 12 amino acids. The CDR3 nucleotides read TGTGCCAGCAGCCCACCTAATGTCAGGAACACCTTC. Residues: CASSPPNVRNTF.

This chain links TRBV15 with TRBJ1-1; the match to TRBD1 covers 9 bases. The CDR3 sequence is 15 residues long. Trimming at V came to 3 bases and at J to 3 bases, leaving 5 bases not matched to a gene. Germline CDR1 and CDR2: LNHNV and YYDKDF (reference sequence). CDR3 in amino acids: CATSSPTGGYTEAFF. The CDR3 nucleotides read TGTGCCACCAGCAGCCCGACAGGGGGTTACACTGAAGCTTTCTTT.

In this sample, this clone turned up many times. Distinct nucleotide sequences in the sample also encode this CDR3. The V gene is TRBV25-1, the J gene TRBJ2-7; no definite D call. Germline CDR1 is MGHDK and CDR2 is SYGVNS. The CDR3 contains 11 residues. V was pared by 9 bases and J by 3 bases, with 9 bases between. The CDR3 DNA reads TGTGCCAGTCGGGCCAACTACGAGCAGTACTTC. As protein: CASRANYEQYF.

This clone appeared a few times. The chain carries TRBV18 and TRBJ1-1; D call uncertain. The CDR3 spans 13 residues. Germline values: CDR1 KGHSH, CDR2 LQKENI. V was trimmed by 6 bases and J by 0 bases, leaving 8 bases between them. The CDR3 here is CASSADLNTEAFF. CDR3 coding DNA: TGTGCCAGCTCCGCCGACCTGAACACTGAAGCTTTCTTT.

This clone was observed a handful of times. The V call is TRBV19, the J call TRBJ1-5; D unresolved. The CDR3 extends over 14 amino acids. CDR1 and CDR2 from the germline V gene are LNHDA and SQIVND (reference sequence). V lost 2 bases to trimming and J lost 7 bases, with 12 bases between them. CDR3 sequence: CASSITRQLQPQHF. The CDR3 region has the DNA TGTGCCAGTAGTATAACTAGACAACTCCAGCCCCAGCATTTT.

This chain uses TRBV2 with TRBJ2-3; 9 bases line up with TRBD2. V was pared by 7 bases and J by 2 bases, with 7 bases of the junction left unmatched. The CDR3 is 15 amino acids. CDR1 is SNHLY and CDR2 is FYNNEI in the germline V gene. The CDR3 DNA reads TGTGCCAGCAAGGTAGCGGGGGCGCTCACAGATACGCAGTATTTT. Translation gives CASKVAGALTDTQYF.

The chain carries TRBV27 and TRBJ1-1; D gene unclear. V lost 2 bases and J 7 bases, leaving 11 bases between the germline ends. Germline V CDR1 and CDR2: MNHEY, SMNVEV (reference sequence). This CDR3 is 13 amino acids long. The CDR3 coding sequence is TGTGCCAGCAGTTTAGGCGGGCCAGATGAAGCTTTCTTT. Its protein product is CASSLGGPDEAFF.

The chain employs TRBV6-6 and TRBJ1-2, with a possible D match to TRBD1 (5 bases). The CDR3 extends over 15 amino acids. V lost 0 bases to trimming and J lost 0 bases, with 8 bases between them. Germline CDR1 reads MNHNY; CDR2 reads SVGAGI (reference sequence). DNA of the CDR3: TGTGCCAGCAGTTACTCCGCGACAGCTAACTATGGCTACACCTTC. It yields the protein CASSYSATANYGYTF.

This chain joins TRBV5-1 and TRBJ1-1; D is uncertain. The CDR3 is made up of 14 amino acids. V lost 3 bases and J 2 bases, leaving 11 bases between the germline ends. Germline V gene data show CDR1 as SGHRS and CDR2 as YFSETQ. Here the CDR3 reads CASSSIQANTEAFF. CDR3 nucleotide sequence: TGCGCCAGCAGCTCGATTCAGGCTAACACTGAAGCTTTCTTT.

J is TRBJ2-3 and V is TRBV28; the match to TRBD2 covers 8 bases. This CDR3 comprises 14 residues. Germline lookup yields CDR1 MDHEN and CDR2 SYDVKM. The V segment lost 10 bases and the J segment 5 bases; nucleotides outside the gene matches: 11. The CDR3 here is CATTRTSPQDTQYF. Written as DNA, the CDR3 is TGTGCCACCACAAGGACTAGCCCCCAAGATACGCAGTATTTT.

The chain uses TRBV7-2 and TRBJ2-7; TRBD1 is a possible D gene (6 bases). Trimming cost V 7 bases and J 1 base, with 17 bases left between them. CDR1 SGHTA and CDR2 FQGNSA come from the germline V gene. The CDR3 totals 15 residues. The CDR3 here is CASTPTPGHSYEQYF. The CDR3 DNA is TGTGCCAGCACCCCCACCCCGGGACATTCCTACGAGCAGTACTTC.

The rearrangement links TRBV28 to TRBJ2-7; no reliable D call. The length of the CDR3 is 13 residues. V was clipped by 6 bases and J by 5 bases, with 14 bases between them. Germline values: CDR1 MDHEN, CDR2 SYDVKM. The CDR3 sequence: CASSLPGKDEQYF. CDR3 coding DNA: TGTGCCAGCAGCCTCCCTGGAAAGGACGAGCAGTACTTC.

The genes are TRBV5-1 and TRBJ1-1; the match to TRBD1 covers 8 bases. Trimming cost V 5 bases and J 5 bases; bases outside gene matches: 8. CDR1 is SGHRS, CDR2 YFSETQ, per germline. The CDR3 extends over 14 amino acids. The CDR3, as DNA: TGCGCCAGCAGTACCCAGGGGGCGGGAACTGAAGCTTTCTTT. As protein: CASSTQGAGTEAFF.

This chain joins TRBV7-2 and TRBJ1-2; the D is unclear. V lost 5 bases and J 4 bases, leaving 14 bases between the germline ends. Germline loops: CDR1 SGHTA, CDR2 FQGNSA. The CDR3 sequence is 14 residues long. CDR3 sequence (DNA): TGTGCCAGCAGCCCGTTGGGCAGACCCTATGGCTACACCTTC. Translation gives CASSPLGRPYGYTF.

In this sample, this clone turned up a few times. J is TRBJ1-1 and V is TRBV11-1; D ambiguous. This CDR3 contains 13 residues. Per the germline V gene, CDR1 is SGHAT and CDR2 is FQDESV (reference sequence). The V end was cut by 4 bases, the J end by 0 bases, with 6 bases between. This CDR3 reads CASSSPLNTEAFF. CDR3 in DNA: TGTGCCAGCAGCTCCCCACTGAACACTGAAGCTTTCTTT.

CDR3 bases: TGTGCCAGCAGCCAAGAAGGCAGGTCCCAGTACTTC. Translating gives CASSQEGRSQYF. The chain has TRBV14 and TRBJ2-5, with D uncertain. This CDR3 region has 12 residues. Trimming cost V 0 bases and J 9 bases, with 8 bases left between them. Germline lookup yields CDR1 SGHDN and CDR2 FVKESK.

The chain links TRBV19 to TRBJ1-1; no clear D. V was pared by 4 bases and J by 1 base, with 7 bases between. This CDR3 has 13 residues. Germline CDR1 is LNHDA and CDR2 is SQIVND (reference sequence). The chain's CDR3 is CASSTFGNTEAFF. In DNA form, the CDR3 reads TGTGCCAGTAGTACTTTCGGGAACACTGAAGCTTTCTTT.

The V and J genes are TRBV25-1 and TRBJ2-3; 9 bases are shared with TRBD2. Germline V CDR1 and CDR2: MGHDK, SYGVNS. Germline trimming cut 2 bases from V and 4 bases from J; bases unmatched to any gene: 4. This CDR3 region has 15 residues. This CDR3 reads CASSEGGGVADTQYF. Written as DNA, the CDR3 is TGTGCCAGCAGTGAAGGCGGGGGGGTCGCAGATACGCAGTATTTT.

The rearrangement joins TRBV28 to TRBJ2-1; 10 bases align to TRBD2. The germline gives CDR1 MDHEN, CDR2 SYDVKM. V lost 5 bases and J lost 2; bases outside the gene matches: 3. This CDR3 is 15 amino acids long. This CDR3 is CASSVLAGAYNEQFF. The CDR3 nucleotides read TGTGCCAGCAGTGTCCTAGCGGGAGCCTACAATGAGCAGTTCTTC.